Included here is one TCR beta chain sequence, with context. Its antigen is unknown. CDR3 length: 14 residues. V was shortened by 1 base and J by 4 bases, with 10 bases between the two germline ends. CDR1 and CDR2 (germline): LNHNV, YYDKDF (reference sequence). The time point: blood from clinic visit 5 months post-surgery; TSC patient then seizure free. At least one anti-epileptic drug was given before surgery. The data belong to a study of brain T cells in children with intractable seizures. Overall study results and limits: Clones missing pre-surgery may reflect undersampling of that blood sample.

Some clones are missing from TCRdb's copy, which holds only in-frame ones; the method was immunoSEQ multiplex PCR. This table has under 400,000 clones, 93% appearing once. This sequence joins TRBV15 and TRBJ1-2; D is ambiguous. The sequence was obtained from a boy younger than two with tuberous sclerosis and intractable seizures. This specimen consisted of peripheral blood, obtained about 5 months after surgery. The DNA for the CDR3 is TGTGCCACCAGCAGAGTAAGAGGTACCTATGGCTACACCTTC. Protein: CATSRVRGTYGYTF.